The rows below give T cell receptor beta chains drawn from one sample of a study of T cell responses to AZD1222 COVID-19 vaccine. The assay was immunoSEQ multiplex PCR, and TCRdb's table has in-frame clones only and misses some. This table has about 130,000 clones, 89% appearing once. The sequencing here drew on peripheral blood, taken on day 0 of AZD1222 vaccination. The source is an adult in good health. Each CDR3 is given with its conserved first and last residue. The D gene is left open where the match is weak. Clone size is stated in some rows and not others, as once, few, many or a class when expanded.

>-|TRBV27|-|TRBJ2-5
TGTGCCAGCCAGGCCTCGAGGGGCAGTTGGCAAGAGACCCAGTACTTC
CASQASRGSWQETQYF
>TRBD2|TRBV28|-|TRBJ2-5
TGTGCCAGCAGTTCCCCCCGACTAGCGGGATCCCGAGAGACCCAGTACTTC
CASSSPRLAGSRETQYF
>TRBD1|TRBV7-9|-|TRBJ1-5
TGTGCCAGCAGCCGGACAGGGGGAGGCAATCAGCCCCAGCATTTT
CASSRTGGGNQPQHF
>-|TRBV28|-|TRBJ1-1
TGTGCCAGCAGTTTAGGAGGGAACACTGAAGCTTTCTTT
CASSLGGNTEAFF
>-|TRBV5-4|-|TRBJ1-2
TGTGCCAGCAGCTTGTCTTTGGGCAGGGAACATGGCTACACCTTC
CASSLSLGREHGYTF
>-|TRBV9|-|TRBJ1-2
TGTGCCAGCAGCGTCGGGCAGGCGAAAAACTATGGCTACACCTTC
CASSVGQAKNYGYTF
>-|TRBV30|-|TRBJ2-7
TGTGCCTCTACTGTTGGGGGGCTCGGCTACGAGCAGTACTTC
CASTVGGLGYEQYF
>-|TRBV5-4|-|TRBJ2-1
TGTGCCAGCAGCTTTAAAATTAGGACTGCGGACAATGAGCAGTTCTTC
CASSFKIRTADNEQFF
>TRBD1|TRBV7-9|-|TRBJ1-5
TGTGCCAGCACAGGGGGCGGGGATCAGCCCCAGCATTTT
CASTGGGDQPQHF
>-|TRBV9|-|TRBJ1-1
TGTGCCAGCAGACGGACGCCTGATATGAACACTGAAGCTTTCTTT
CASRRTPDMNTEAFF
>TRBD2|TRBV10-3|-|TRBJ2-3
TGTGCCATCATGGGGGGCGGGAGGGAGTCAGATACGCAGTATTTT
CAIMGGGRESDTQYF
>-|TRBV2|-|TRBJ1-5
TGTGCCAGCGCGTGGGCGTCAGGCAATCAGCCCCAGCATTTT
CASAWASGNQPQHF
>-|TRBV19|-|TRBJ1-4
TGTGCCAGTAGTATCAGCGAAAAACTGTTTTTT
CASSISEKLFF
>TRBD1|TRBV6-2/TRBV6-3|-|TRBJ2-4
TGTGCCAGCAGTTACTCGCCGAGCCGGGGACAGATGAGTAGCACCAAAAACATTCAGTACTTC
CASSYSPSRGQMSSTKNIQYF
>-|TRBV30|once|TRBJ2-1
TGTGCCGGGGCCTCGGGGTTCTACAATGAGCAGTTCTTC
CAGASGFYNEQFF
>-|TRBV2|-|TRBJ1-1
TGTGCCAGCAGGAGGGGGGAGAACACTGAAGCTTTCTTT
CASRRGENTEAFF
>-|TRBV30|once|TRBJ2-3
TGTGCCTGGAGTACCAACACGAGGAAGAATACGCAGTATTTT
CAWSTNTRKNTQYF
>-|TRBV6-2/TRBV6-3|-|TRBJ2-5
TGTGCCAGCAGTTACAACGAAGTAGGGGAGACCCAGTACTTC
CASSYNEVGETQYF
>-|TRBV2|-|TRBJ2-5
TGTGCCGGTGACCTCAACGCGGGGCCAGAGACCCAGTACTTC
CAGDLNAGPETQYF
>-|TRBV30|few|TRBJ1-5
TGTGCCTGGAGGGAGGGAAGGGTAGGTGGGCCCCAGCATTTT
CAWREGRVGGPQHF
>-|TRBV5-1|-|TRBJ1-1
TGCGCCAGCAGCTTGTTGAATGGGGCAGGCACTGAAGCTTTCTTT
CASSLLNGAGTEAFF
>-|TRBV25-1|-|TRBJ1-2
TGTGCCAGCAGTCCTGGACAATTTGGCTACACCTTC
CASSPGQFGYTF
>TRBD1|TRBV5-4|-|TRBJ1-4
TGTGCCAGCAGCCGGACAGGGGCCGAAAAACTGTTTTTT
CASSRTGAEKLFF
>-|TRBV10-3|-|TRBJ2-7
TGTGCCACCCTCTCGACGGATAGCACCTACGAGCAGTACTTC
CATLSTDSTYEQYF
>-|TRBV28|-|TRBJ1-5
TGTGCCAGCAGCCCGGGGGGAGAGACCAATCAGCCCCAGCATTTT
CASSPGGETNQPQHF
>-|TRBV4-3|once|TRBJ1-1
TGCGCCAGCAGCCAAGAACAGGGAGGCACTGAAGCTTTCTTT
CASSQEQGGTEAFF
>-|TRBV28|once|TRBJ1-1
TGTGCCAGCAAACAGTTGAACACTGAAGCTTTCTTT
CASKQLNTEAFF
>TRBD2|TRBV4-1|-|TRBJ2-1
TGCGCCAGCAGCCTCCCCGGGACTAGGGTGAATGAGCAGTTCTTC
CASSLPGTRVNEQFF
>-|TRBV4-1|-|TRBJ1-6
TGCGCCAGCAGCCAAGTGGAGGGTGTAGAATCACCCCTCCACTTT
CASSQVEGVESPLHF
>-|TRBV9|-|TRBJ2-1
TGTGCCAGCAGCGCAAGGACGGACAATGAGCAGTTCTTC
CASSARTDNEQFF
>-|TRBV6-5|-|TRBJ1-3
TGTGCCAGTAACAGCAACTCTGGAAACACCATATATTTT
CASNSNSGNTIYF
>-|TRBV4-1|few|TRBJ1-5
TGCGCCAGCAGCCTCCGACCTGGGCGCAATCAGCCCCAGCATTTT
CASSLRPGRNQPQHF
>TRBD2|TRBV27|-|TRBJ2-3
TGTGCCAGCAGTTTATTCCCTTCTAGCGGGGGGGCCACAGATACGCAGTATTTT
CASSLFPSSGGATDTQYF
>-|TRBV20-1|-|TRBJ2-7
TGCAGTGCTAGTGGCCCGGGCGAGCAGTACTTC
CSASGPGEQYF
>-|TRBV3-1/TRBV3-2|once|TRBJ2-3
TGTGCTGTACAGGGCACAGATACGCAGTATTTT
CAVQGTDTQYF
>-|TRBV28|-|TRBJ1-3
TGTGCCAGCAGTGTCTACAGGAGCTCTGGAAACACCATATATTTT
CASSVYRSSGNTIYF
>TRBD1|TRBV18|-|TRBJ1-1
TGTGCCAGCTCACCTTGGGACAGGGGCTTCGCTTACACTGAAGCTTTCTTT
CASSPWDRGFAYTEAFF
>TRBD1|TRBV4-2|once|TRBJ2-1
TGTGCCAGCAGCCTAAGGACAGGAAACAATGAGCAGTTCTTC
CASSLRTGNNEQFF
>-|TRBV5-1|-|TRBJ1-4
TGCGCCAGCAGCTTGGCGGGGGACTGGGAAAAACTGTTTTTT
CASSLAGDWEKLFF
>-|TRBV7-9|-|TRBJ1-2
TGTGCCACCAGGGGAGCTAACTATGGCTACACCTTC
CATRGANYGYTF
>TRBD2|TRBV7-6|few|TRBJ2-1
TGTGCCAGCAGCTTAGATGGGGGGGTCTACAATGAGCAGTTCTTC
CASSLDGGVYNEQFF
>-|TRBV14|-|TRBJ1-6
TGTGCCAGCAGCCAAGACCGAGGGCGTTCACCCCTCCACTTT
CASSQDRGRSPLHF
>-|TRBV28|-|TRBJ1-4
TGTGCCAGCGCAACTAATGAAAAACTGTTTTTT
CASATNEKLFF
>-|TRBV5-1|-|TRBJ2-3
TGCGCCAGCAGCTCCGGACAGCCTAGCACAGATACGCAGTATTTT
CASSSGQPSTDTQYF
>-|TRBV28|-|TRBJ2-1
TGTGCCAGCAGCGGCTCTCGTAGCTCCTACAATGAGCAGTTCTTC
CASSGSRSSYNEQFF
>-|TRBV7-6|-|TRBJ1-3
TGTGCCAGCAGCCCATCCGGGGGCCGTGGAAACACCATATATTTT
CASSPSGGRGNTIYF